The rows below give T cell receptor beta chains drawn from one sample of a study of shared clonotypes between healthy human individuals. The assay was immunoSEQ multiplex PCR, and TCRdb's table has in-frame clones only and misses some. The sample lists about 380,000 clones; 96% were seen once. The sample consisted of memory CD8+ T cells sorted from blood. The origin of the receptors is a man aged 30 to 45 in good health. Both conserved end residues are part of each CDR3. Fields, in order: D gene, J gene, clone size, V gene, CDR3 DNA, CDR3 protein. A D gene is named only where the DNA matches it firmly. The size entry is marked missing in some rows and otherwise reads once, few, many or a size class.

>-|TRBJ2-3|once|TRBV30
TGTGCCTGGAGAAAGGGGGGGCGGGTAGATACGCAGTATTTT
CAWRKGGRVDTQYF
>-|TRBJ1-5|once|TRBV5-5
TGTGCCAGCAGCTTGGCAGGGGGCAATCAGCCCCAGCATTTT
CASSLAGGNQPQHF
>-|TRBJ1-2|-|TRBV28
TGTGCCAGCAGTTCATACCCCAGGGGTGGAAACTATGGCTACACCTTC
CASSSYPRGGNYGYTF
>TRBD1|TRBJ2-5|-|TRBV28
TGTGCCAGCAGTAGACAGGGGGAGACCCAGTACTTC
CASSRQGETQYF
>-|TRBJ2-3|-|TRBV7-9
TGTGCCAGCAGCTTCACATCGGGCTTCAGCACAGATACGCAGTATTTT
CASSFTSGFSTDTQYF
>-|TRBJ1-1|-|TRBV7-9
TGTGCCAGCTTTCGGGACGGTGAAGCTTTCTTT
CASFRDGEAFF
>-|TRBJ1-1|-|TRBV11-2
TGTGCCAGCAGCTTAGAAGGGGGTCCCACTGAAGCTTTCTTT
CASSLEGGPTEAFF
>TRBD2|TRBJ2-1|-|TRBV7-9
TGTGCCAGCAGCTTAGCGCGAGTGGCGGGGGACAATGAGCAGTTCTTC
CASSLARVAGDNEQFF
>-|TRBJ2-6|once|TRBV6-5
TGTGCCAGCAGGAACGACGGTGGGGCCAACGTCCTGACTTTC
CASRNDGGANVLTF
>-|TRBJ2-6|-|TRBV10-3
TGTGCCACTAGCTCTGGGGCCAACGTCCTGACTTTC
CATSSGANVLTF
>-|TRBJ1-5|-|TRBV19
TGTGCCAGTAGTTTCCGACAGGTCGGTCAGCCCCAGCATTTT
CASSFRQVGQPQHF
>TRBD1|TRBJ1-4|-|TRBV10-3
TGTGCCATCAGTGAGAGGACAGGGACTAATGAAAAACTGTTTTTT
CAISERTGTNEKLFF
>-|TRBJ2-7|-|TRBV6-5
TGTGCCAGCAGTTACACCAAACCAGGGGGGTACGAGCAGTACTTC
CASSYTKPGGYEQYF
>-|TRBJ2-2|-|TRBV18
TGTGCCAGCTCACCAGGACTGAACACCGGGGAGCTGTTTTTT
CASSPGLNTGELFF
>TRBD2|TRBJ2-5|-|TRBV5-3
TGTGCCAGAAGCTCCCCCCCCGGGACTAGCCCTCTTAGGGAGACCCAGTACTTC
CARSSPPGTSPLRETQYF
>-|TRBJ1-1|once|TRBV2
TGTGCCAGCACAAACCCCCTCAGGGCCACTGAAGCTTTCTTT
CASTNPLRATEAFF
>-|TRBJ2-4|once|TRBV29-1
TGCAGCGGGACGCGAGGCTCCAAAAACATTCAGTACTTC
CSGTRGSKNIQYF
>TRBD1|TRBJ1-1|-|TRBV5-4
TGTGCCAGCAGCTTAGGGGACAGGCCTGAAGCTTTCTTT
CASSLGDRPEAFF
>TRBD1|TRBJ2-1|-|TRBV7-9
TGTGCCAGCAGCTTAGCCCGGGACAGCTACAATGAGCAGTTCTTC
CASSLARDSYNEQFF
>-|TRBJ2-5|-|TRBV7-8
TGTGCCAGCAGCTTGTCCGGAACCCAGTACTTC
CASSLSGTQYF
>-|TRBJ2-5|-|TRBV27
TGTGCCAGCAGTTTAGCCGGGACCCACCAAGAGACCCAGTACTTC
CASSLAGTHQETQYF
>TRBD2|TRBJ2-1|-|TRBV27
TGTGCCAGCCGGCTAGCGGGGTACAATGAGCAGTTCTTC
CASRLAGYNEQFF
>-|TRBJ2-6|-|TRBV9
TGTGCCAGCAGCGTAGATCAGGGTGCTCCTGGGGCCAACGTCCTGACTTTC
CASSVDQGAPGANVLTF
>TRBD1|TRBJ2-1|-|TRBV7-9
TGTGCCAGCAGCTTAGACCGGGACAGGTATTACAATGAGCAGTTCTTC
CASSLDRDRYYNEQFF
>-|TRBJ1-2|-|TRBV5-6
TGTGCCAGCAGACCTCAAGGTTTTTATGGCTACACCTTC
CASRPQGFYGYTF
>TRBD2|TRBJ2-7|-|TRBV19
TGTGCCAGTAGTATAGGTACAGGACTAGCGGATTACGAGCAGTACTTC
CASSIGTGLADYEQYF
>TRBD1|TRBJ2-7|-|TRBV11-2
TGTGCCAGCAGCCCACGGACAGGGGGCATCTACGAGCAGTACTTC
CASSPRTGGIYEQYF
>TRBD2|TRBJ2-1|-|TRBV28
TGTGCCAGCAGTTACGCGGGAGGGATTAATGAGCAGTTCTTC
CASSYAGGINEQFF
>TRBD1|TRBJ1-1|-|TRBV6-5
TGTGCCAGCAGTCCGGACAGGGCGGATGGAGCTTTCTTT
CASSPDRADGAFF
>TRBD1|TRBJ2-7|-|TRBV6-1
TGTGCCAGCAGTGACCGGGACAGGGGCCGCGACGAGCAGTACTTC
CASSDRDRGRDEQYF